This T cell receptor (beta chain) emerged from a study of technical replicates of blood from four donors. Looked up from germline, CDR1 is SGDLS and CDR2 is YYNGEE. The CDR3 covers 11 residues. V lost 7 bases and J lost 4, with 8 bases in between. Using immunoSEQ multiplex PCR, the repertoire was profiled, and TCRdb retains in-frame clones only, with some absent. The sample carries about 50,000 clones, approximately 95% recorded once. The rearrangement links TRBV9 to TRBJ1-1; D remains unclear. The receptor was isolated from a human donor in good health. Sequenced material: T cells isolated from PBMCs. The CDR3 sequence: CASGPGTEAFF. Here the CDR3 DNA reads TGTGCCAGCGGTCCGGGCACTGAAGCTTTCTTT.